What follows are 10 T cell receptor beta chains derived from one specimen sequenced in a study of siplizumab effects on memory and regulatory T cells (dated by TCRdb to the late 2010s). Library method: the immunoSEQ multiplex PCR assay. TCRdb stores this immuneACCESS table with in-frame sequences only. Part of the clones is absent; in the studies checked, under half of the shortfall reflects unresolved V genes, and no reason is known for the rest. The sample table records about 100,000 clones; 91% of these occur just once. The top ten constitute roughly 2.7% of the sample. Sequencing used CD4+ T cells sorted from blood. These receptors came from a human donor in good health. Some clones in this sample may be carry-over from other donors' samples.

The genes are TRBV16 and TRBJ1-2; the D is unclear. Germline CDR1 is KGHSY and CDR2 is FQNENV. This CDR3 has 14 residues. Between the trimmed V and J ends, which lost 0 bases and 4 bases, there was a span of 9 bases. The DNA for the CDR3 is TGTGCCAGCAGCCAATCTAACAGCGCCTATGGCTACACCTTC. Translating it yields CASSQSNSAYGYTF.

The rearrangement joins TRBV29-1 to TRBJ1-3; 8 positions match TRBD1. Germline CDR1 is SQVTM and CDR2 is ANQGSEA. J gave up 4 bases and V 6 bases, and 5 bases lay outside the gene matches. The CDR3 is 13 residues long. The CDR3 protein is CSVGGTGGNTIYF. As DNA, the CDR3 is TGCAGCGTGGGGGGGACAGGCGGAAACACCATATATTTT.

This rearrangement joins TRBV5-1 to TRBJ2-3; D remains unclear. Germline values: CDR1 SGHRS, CDR2 YFSETQ. V lost 2 bases and J 2 bases, leaving 6 bases between the germline ends. The CDR3 extends over 13 amino acids. The CDR3 is CASSLSNTDTQYF. CDR3 bases: TGCGCCAGCAGCTTAAGCAACACAGATACGCAGTATTTT.

The chain couples TRBV5-4 to TRBJ1-2; 9 positions match TRBD1. Germline V gene lookup returns CDR1 SGHNT and CDR2 YYREEE (reference sequence). The CDR3 extends over 17 amino acids. Losses at the gene ends were 3 bases for V and 3 bases for J; bases not matched to a gene: 12. CDR3 DNA: TGTGCCAGCAGCTCAAAACAGGGGGCTGTAGTGGACTATGGCTACACCTTC. Encoded protein: CASSSKQGAVVDYGYTF. Together with reference TRBV5-4 and TRBJ1-2, the CDR3 gives the full variable domain: ETGVTQSPTHLIKTRGQQVTLRCSSQSGHNTVSWYQQALGQGPQFIFQYYREEENGRGNFPPRFSGLQFPNYSSELNVNALELDDSALYLCASSSKQGAVVDYGYTFGSGTRLTVV.

V usage is TRBV5-1 and J usage is TRBJ2-1, with D unclear. The CDR3 contains 16 residues. Germline V gene data show CDR1 as SGHRS and CDR2 as YFSETQ. The ends were cut back, 4 bases at V and 0 bases at J, with 14 bases in the middle. The DNA for the CDR3 is TGCGCCAGCAGCCTCCGGGTCTCGAGCTCCTACAATGAGCAGTTCTTC. Protein: CASSLRVSSSYNEQFF.

This rearrangement joins TRBV5-1 to TRBJ2-5, with TRBD2 matching 8 bases. The J segment lost 4 bases and the V segment lost 3 bases, leaving 11 bases of the junction unmatched. CDR3 length: 16 residues. CDR1 and CDR2 (germline): SGHRS, YFSETQ. As DNA, the CDR3 is TGCGCCAGCAGCTCTGGGCCCAAGCGGGAGCGAGAGACCCAGTACTTC. Amino acids: CASSSGPKRERETQYF.

About this clone: Other DNA sequences within the sample encode an identical CDR3. This chain links TRBV15 with TRBJ2-1; 9 bases fit TRBD1. The V and J ends lost 3 bases and 7 bases, in that order; junction bases with no gene match: 10. CDR1 and CDR2 from the germline V gene are LNHNV and YYDKDF (reference sequence). This CDR3 spans 16 amino acids. The CDR3 DNA reads TGTGCCACCAGCAGGGATGCAGCGGGACAGGGTAATGAGCAGTTCTTC. Translating gives CATSRDAAGQGNEQFF.

This rearrangement joins TRBV6-5 to TRBJ2-3, with D perhaps matching TRBD1 (5 bases). CDR1 and CDR2 from the germline V gene are MNHEY and SVGAGI. Trimming left V 2 bases short and J 3 bases short, with 15 bases between. This CDR3 has 16 residues. DNA for the CDR3: TGTGCCAGCAGTTACCAAGGGGCAGTGGGGACAGATACGCAGTATTTT. Protein: CASSYQGAVGTDTQYF.

The chain has TRBV5-1 and TRBJ2-7; TRBD1 or TRBD2 may be the D gene (5 bases each). The CDR3 is 17 residues long. Germline V gives CDR1 SGHRS, CDR2 YFSETQ. The V gene lost 3 bases and the J gene lost 0 bases, with 19 bases spanning the gap. The CDR3 DNA is TGCGCCAGCAGCTCCCCCGAAGGGACGGATTACTCCTACGAGCAGTACTTC. It specifies CASSSPEGTDYSYEQYF.

The V call is TRBV28, the J call TRBJ2-1; TRBD2 matches at 14 bases. Germline lookup yields CDR1 MDHEN and CDR2 SYDVKM. V lost 3 bases, J lost 10 bases, and 5 bases stayed unmatched. The CDR3 extends over 15 amino acids. The CDR3 sequence is CASSFPGLAGGEQFF. The CDR3 nucleotides read TGTGCCAGCAGTTTCCCAGGACTAGCGGGGGGAGAGCAGTTCTTC.